The T cell receptor beta chain under discussion was sequenced for a study of T cells in localized non-small cell lung cancer. As regards this clone: Its target is unknown.

Study-wide results and caveats: The study found T cell clonality highest in uninvolved adjacent lung, above tumor.

Here immunoSEQ multiplex PCR was the method, and the copy in TCRdb shows in-frame clones only, minus some. Here the sample spans about 36,000 clones, roughly 87% being singletons. In germline, CDR1 is LNHNV, CDR2 YYDKDF (reference sequence). The CDR3 runs 16 residues. V dropped 3 bases and J dropped 0; count of bases not matched to a gene: 5. This TCR was recovered from a woman aged 35 to 70 with stage I lung adenocarcinoma. The chain has TRBV15 and TRBJ2-4, with 7 nucleotides matching TRBD2. Material: peripheral blood, obtained before any cancer treatment. This CDR3 is CATSRGAGLAKNIQYF. As DNA, the CDR3 is TGTGCCACCAGCAGGGGAGCGGGGCTAGCCAAAAACATTCAGTACTTC. Looking up the rest from reference TRBV15 and TRBJ2-4 gives the full variable domain: DAMVIQNPRYQVTQFGKPVTLSCSQTLNHNVMYWYQQKSSQAPKLLFHYYDKDFNNEADTPDNFQSRRPNTSFCFLDIRSPGLGDTAMYLCATSRGAGLAKNIQYFGAGTRLSVL.